This T cell receptor (beta chain) came from a study of shared clonotypes between healthy human individuals. Study-wide background: Each donor had three CD4 naive, three CD4 memory, two CD8 naive and one CD8 memory plate.

Assay: immunoSEQ multiplex PCR; the TCRdb copy retains only in-frame clones and omits some. Among roughly 700,000 clones listed, approximately 74% were seen once. Study conclusions and caveats: Larger estimated richness was generally seen in naive subsets than in memory subsets. Clonotypes shared by all four donors outscored non-shared clonotypes in generation probability.

CDR3 size: 16 residues. CDR1 and CDR2 from the germline V gene are MDHEN and SYDVKM. V lost 5 bases, J lost 7 bases, and 14 bases stayed unmatched. Comment on this clone: Its specificity is not known.

Sequencing used memory CD4+ T cells sorted from blood. Subset: CD45RA-negative fraction. The receptor was derived from a woman under 40 in good health. The chain employs TRBV28 and TRBJ2-7; 10 bases map to TRBD1. DNA of the CDR3: TGTGCCAGCAGTATCATCGGGACAGGGGCGGCGCGAGAGCAGTACTTC. Protein sequence: CASSIIGTGAAREQYF.